This T cell receptor (beta chain) comes out of a study of T cells in Graves' hyperthyroidism and ophthalmopathy. Study observations and caveats: Ophthalmopathy, as predicted by the model, came a median around 6 months after the prediction. Classification by a 13 V-J model distinguished ophthalmopathy from stable hyperthyroidism.

This clonotype occurred many times. Antigen specificity is unknown. Researchers barred patients who had uncontrolled infection, other autoimmune disease, pregnancy or lactation. Researchers took RNA transcripts and amplified the TCR beta CDR3 regions from them. First-round RT-PCR of the TCR CDR3 relied on the HTBI primer set. TCRdb independently ran MiXCR on the multiplex PCR reads; one entry per CDR3 protein. The table lists 640,000 or so distinct CDR3 sequences, about 15% of them singletons. Germline CDR1 LNHDA, CDR2 SQIVND (reference sequence). This CDR3 is built from 15 residues. V was trimmed by 3 bases and J by 0 bases, leaving 9 bases between them.

The V gene is TRBV19, the J gene TRBJ1-3; D perhaps matches TRBD1 (5 bases). Material: blood. This TCR was recovered from a woman in her thirties or forties with Graves' ophthalmopathy. This CDR3 reads CASSISDTSGNTIYF. CDR3 nucleotide sequence: TGTGCCAGTAGTATCTCGGACACCTCTGGAAACACCATATATTTT.